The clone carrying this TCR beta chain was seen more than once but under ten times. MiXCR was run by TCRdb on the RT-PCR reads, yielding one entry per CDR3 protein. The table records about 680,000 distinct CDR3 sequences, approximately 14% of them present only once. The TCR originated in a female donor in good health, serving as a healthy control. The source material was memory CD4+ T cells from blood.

CDR3 in amino acids: CASKLAGPQYF. The CDR3, as DNA: TGCGCCAGCAAATTAGCGGGACCACAGTACTTC. The J gene is TRBJ2-7, the V gene TRBV5-1, with TRBD2 matching over 8 bases. With V trimmed by 6 bases and J by 10 bases, 6 bases remained unmatched. CDR1 and CDR2 (germline): SGHRS, YFSETQ. The CDR3 totals 11 residues.